The source of this T cell receptor beta chain is a study of a mutant IDH1 vaccine in newly diagnosed glioma (dated by TCRdb to about 2021). Broadly, across the study: Patients received eight vaccinations in weeks 1, 3, 5, 7, 11, 15, 19 and 23, corresponding to visits V03 through V10. Vaccination started 4-6 weeks after radiotherapy alone, or was given together with temozolomide cycles in the groups whose treatment included chemotherapy. The roughly 35 treated patients were about 60% male and around 40% female, with a mean age of about 38 years. Prior to enrollment, standard therapy consisting of radiotherapy alone, temozolomide alone, or radiochemotherapy with temozolomide had been administered to patients, with the combination being received by most patients. Peripheral blood was drawn at six visits: V03 (baseline), V05, V07, V10, V12 and V13. For exploratory analyses, under 30 treated patients had longitudinal TCRB deep sequencing done wherever samples were available. The paper as a whole reports these results and caveats: Selection of PBMC samples for TCRB deep sequencing was based on availability. The authors noted that analyses of patient blood samples could not be reproduced because of sample limitations. No apparent relationship was observed between pseudoprogression and alterations in the top peripheral T cell clonotypes detected by TCRB sequencing. Immune responses induced by the vaccine were seen in roughly 92% of patients across multiple MHC alleles.

The label giving this sample's time point can be read as: week 11, during vaccination. Each vaccine dose was 300 ug of a 20-mer mutant IDH1 peptide in Montanide, given subcutaneously with topical imiquimod. Newly diagnosed WHO grade 3 or 4 IDH1-mutant astrocytomas showing loss of nuclear ATRX were present in the donors. The samples were drawn from NOA16, a multicentre, single-arm, open-label phase I trial in Germany that tested a mutant IDH1 peptide vaccine in humans for the first time. Genomic DNA for TCRB sequencing was isolated from EDTA blood with the DNeasy Blood and Tissue Kit. About this clone: No antigen is known for it. It has no much larger one-base neighbor in the sample; base qualities were not kept.

CDR1 MNHEY and CDR2 SMNVEV are derived from the germline V gene (reference sequence). Its CDR3 holds 15 amino acids, cysteine through phenylalanine. CDR3 DNA is the only sequence kept; it has 45 bases, read in frame from the first base. V and J lose 0 bases and 4 bases, and a span of 12 bases separates them. The library was built by means of the immunoSEQ multiplex PCR assay. Following the manufacturer's protocol, the hsTCRB Kit was used to amplify rearranged TCR beta chain sequences. An Illumina MiSeq was used to sequence the TCRB libraries. In the source study's methods: The proprietary platform of the kit vendor was used for demultiplexing, trimming and gene mapping. TCRdb mirrors the immuneACCESS table, restricted to in-frame sequences. Some clones are absent from its copies; in checked studies, under half trace to an unresolved V gene, and the reason for the others is unknown. V, J and clone size are taken as reported in that table, and D and trimming were inferred from the DNA itself. This sample is represented by 110,000 or so clones; around 90% of them were singletons. Around 0.61% of the sample rests with the top ten.

The receptor chain draws on TRBV27 and TRBJ1-2; TRBD1 is a possible D gene, resting on 5 matching bases. The sample here was PBMCs, taken from a glioma patient whose treatment included an IDH1 peptide vaccine. The sequence derives from a woman between 45 and 60 years old with glioma. CDR3 region: CASSLSGSGTYGYTF. The sequenced DNA: TGTGCCAGCAGTTTATCGGGCAGTGGGACCTATGGCTACACCTTC.